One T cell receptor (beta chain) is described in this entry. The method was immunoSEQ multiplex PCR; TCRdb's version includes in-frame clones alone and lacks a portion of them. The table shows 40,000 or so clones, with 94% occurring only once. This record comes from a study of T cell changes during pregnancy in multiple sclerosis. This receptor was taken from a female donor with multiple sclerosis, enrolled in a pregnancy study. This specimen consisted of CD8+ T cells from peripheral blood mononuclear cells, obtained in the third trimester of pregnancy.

CDR3: CASSGGQGWNEQFF. The CDR3 DNA sequence: TGTGCCAGCAGTGGGGGGCAGGGGTGGAATGAGCAGTTCTTC. V is TRBV2 and J is TRBJ2-1; the D gene is possibly TRBD1 (6 bases). Germline-derived CDR1 and CDR2 are SNHLY and FYNNEI. V lost 4 bases, J lost 7 bases, and 14 bases lay in between. The CDR3 has 14 residues.